This T cell receptor beta chain derives from a study of brain T cells in children with intractable seizures. V was clipped by 1 base and J by 10 bases, with 10 bases between them. Germline CDR1 and CDR2: LGHDT and YNNKEL (reference sequence). The length of the CDR3 is 12 residues. Assay: immunoSEQ multiplex PCR; the TCRdb copy retains only in-frame clones and omits some. The table lists roughly 110,000 clones, approximately 94% of them singletons, with about 3.8% in the top ten. The material was peripheral blood, obtained at surgery. The rearrangement joins TRBV3-1 (or the pseudogene TRBV3-2) to TRBJ1-2; D not certain. The clonotype was recovered from a boy younger than two with hemimegalencephaly and intractable seizures. The CDR3 nucleotides are TGTGCCAGCAGCCAAGGCAGCCTCCTCTACACCTTC. Its protein product is CASSQGSLLYTF.